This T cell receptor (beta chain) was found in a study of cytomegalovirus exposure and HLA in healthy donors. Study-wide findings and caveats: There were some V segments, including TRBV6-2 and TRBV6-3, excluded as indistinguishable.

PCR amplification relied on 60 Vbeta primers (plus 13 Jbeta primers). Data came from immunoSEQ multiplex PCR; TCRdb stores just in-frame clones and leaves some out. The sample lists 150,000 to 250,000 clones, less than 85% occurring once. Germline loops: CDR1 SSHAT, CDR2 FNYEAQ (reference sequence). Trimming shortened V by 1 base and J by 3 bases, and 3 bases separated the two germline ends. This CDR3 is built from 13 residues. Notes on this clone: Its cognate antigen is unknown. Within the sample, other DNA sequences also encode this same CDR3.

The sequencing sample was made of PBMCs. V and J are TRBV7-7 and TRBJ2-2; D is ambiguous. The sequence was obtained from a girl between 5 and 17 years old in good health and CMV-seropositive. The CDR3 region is CASSLGDTGELFF. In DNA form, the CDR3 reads TGTGCCAGCAGCTTAGGCGACACCGGGGAGCTGTTTTTT.